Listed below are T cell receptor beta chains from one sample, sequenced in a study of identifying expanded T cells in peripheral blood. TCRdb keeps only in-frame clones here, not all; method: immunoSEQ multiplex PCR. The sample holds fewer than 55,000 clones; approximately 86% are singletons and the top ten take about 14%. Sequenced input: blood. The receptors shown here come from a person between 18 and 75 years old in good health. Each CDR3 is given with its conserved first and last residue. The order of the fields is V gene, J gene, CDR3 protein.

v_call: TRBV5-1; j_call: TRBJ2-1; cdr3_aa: CASAVNSQYNEQFF
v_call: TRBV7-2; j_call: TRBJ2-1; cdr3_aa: CASSLAGLIGLGDNEQFF
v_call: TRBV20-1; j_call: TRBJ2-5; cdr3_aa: CSAVGETQYF
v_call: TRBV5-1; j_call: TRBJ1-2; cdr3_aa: CASSFGYYEANYGYTF
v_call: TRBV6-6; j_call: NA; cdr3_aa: CASSYPDMYEQYF
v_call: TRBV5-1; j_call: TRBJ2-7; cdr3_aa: CASSLGGLYEQYF
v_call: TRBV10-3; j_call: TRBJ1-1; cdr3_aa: CAISGQGALSTEAFF
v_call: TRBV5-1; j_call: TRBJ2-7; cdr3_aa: CASRLVVAGDGADEQYF
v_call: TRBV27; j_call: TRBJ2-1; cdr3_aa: CASSYSRTVTYNEQFF
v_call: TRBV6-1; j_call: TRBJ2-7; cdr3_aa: CASSEAERTGGRTRSYEQYF
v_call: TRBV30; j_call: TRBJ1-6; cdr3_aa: CAWSRVNSPLHF
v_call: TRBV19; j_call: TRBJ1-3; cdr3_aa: CASSFARGSGNTIYF
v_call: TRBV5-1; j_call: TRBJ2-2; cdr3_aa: CASGLAGGLGTGELFF
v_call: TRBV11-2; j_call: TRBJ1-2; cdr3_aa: CASSSVYGYTF
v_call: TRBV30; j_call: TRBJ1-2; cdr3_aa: CALRTGATANYGYTF
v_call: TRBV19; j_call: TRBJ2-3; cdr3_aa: CASSEEAGASTDTQYF
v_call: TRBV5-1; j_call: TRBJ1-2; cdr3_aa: CASSFLQGANYGYTF
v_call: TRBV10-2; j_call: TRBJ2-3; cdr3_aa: CASTSGSTDTQYF
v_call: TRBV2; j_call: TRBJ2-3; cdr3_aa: CASKREQGNTDTQYF
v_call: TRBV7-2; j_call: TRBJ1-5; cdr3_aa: CASSRQGGNQPQHF
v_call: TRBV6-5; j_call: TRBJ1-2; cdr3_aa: CASSYSFRTWEGYTF
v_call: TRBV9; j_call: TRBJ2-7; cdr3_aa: CASSVAPSGGTYEQYF
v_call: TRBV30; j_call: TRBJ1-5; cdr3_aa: CAWRGQGRHQPQHF
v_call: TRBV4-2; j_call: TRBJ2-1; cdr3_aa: CASSQTRQGGNEQFF
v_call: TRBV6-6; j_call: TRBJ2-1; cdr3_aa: CASRSGGNEQFF
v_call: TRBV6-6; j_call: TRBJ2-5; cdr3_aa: CATLQRGQETQYF
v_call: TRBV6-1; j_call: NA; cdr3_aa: CASSHRPRGEQYF
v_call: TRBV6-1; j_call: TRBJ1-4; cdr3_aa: CASSEGGLREKLFF
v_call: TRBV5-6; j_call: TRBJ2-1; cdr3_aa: CASSSTRIRRGNEQFF
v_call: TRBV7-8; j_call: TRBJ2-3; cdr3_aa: CASSFTGYTFDTQYF
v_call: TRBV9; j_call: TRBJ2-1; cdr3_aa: CASSVGRNSYNEQFF
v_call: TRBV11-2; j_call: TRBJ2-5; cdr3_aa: CASSLQSGLWAQETQYF
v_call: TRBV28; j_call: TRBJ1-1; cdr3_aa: CASSLAALNTEAFF
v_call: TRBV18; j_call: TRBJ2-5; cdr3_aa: CASSRRSDSQETQYF
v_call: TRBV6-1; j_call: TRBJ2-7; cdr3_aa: CASRGQGISYEQYF
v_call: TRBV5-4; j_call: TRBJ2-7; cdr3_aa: CASSRRDSTVGGQYF
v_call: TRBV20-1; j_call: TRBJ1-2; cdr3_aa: CSARVGDGYTF